The sequence of this T cell receptor beta chain was determined in a study of circulating tumor DNA in untreated peripheral T-cell lymphoma. This table comes from immunoSEQ multiplex PCR, and its TCRdb copy is limited to in-frame clones, with some not included. The sample includes thousands of clones, about 84% of them seen just once. This tumor tissue came from a pretreatment baseline collection. The germline V gene has CDR1 SGHDN and CDR2 FVKESK. Trimming left V 3 bases short and J 7 bases short, with 10 bases between. The CDR3 totals 14 residues. Study results and caveats: Baseline tissues yielded 86% and baseline serum around 67% tumor-specific clonotype detection.

Turning to this clone: The antigen is undetermined.

Sequences were obtained from tumor tissue. V gene TRBV14 combines with J gene TRBJ1-6; D remains ambiguous. This TCR came from a human donor with peripheral T-cell lymphoma. In nucleotides, the CDR3 is TGTGCCAGCAGCCAGGACGGGGAAAATTCACCCCTCCACTTT. This encodes CASSQDGENSPLHF. The entire variable domain, with the rest obtained from reference TRBV14 and TRBJ1-6, is as follows: EAGVTQFPSHSVIEKGQTVTLRCDPISGHDNLYWYRRVMGKEIKFLLHFVKESKQDESGMPNNRFLAERTGGTYSTLKVQPAELEDSGVYFCASSQDGENSPLHFGNGTRLTVT.